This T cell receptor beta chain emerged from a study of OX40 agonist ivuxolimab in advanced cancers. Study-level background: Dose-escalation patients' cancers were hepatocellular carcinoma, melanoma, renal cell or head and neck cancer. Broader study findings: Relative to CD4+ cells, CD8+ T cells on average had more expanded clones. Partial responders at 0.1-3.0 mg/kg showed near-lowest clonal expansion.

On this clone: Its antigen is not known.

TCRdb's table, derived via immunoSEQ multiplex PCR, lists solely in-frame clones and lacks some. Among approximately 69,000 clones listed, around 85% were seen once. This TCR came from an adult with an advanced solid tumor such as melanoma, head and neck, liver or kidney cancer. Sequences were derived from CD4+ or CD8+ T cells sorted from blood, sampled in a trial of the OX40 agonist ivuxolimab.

CDR3 bases: TGTGCTAGTGGTTTGATAGACGGGGGACAGGGGGCTTTCTACGAGCAGTACGTC. Amino acids: CASGLIDGGQGAFYEQYV. The V and J genes are TRBV12-5 and TRBJ2-7; 12 bases are shared with TRBD1. The ends lost 2 bases at V and 3 bases at J; junction bases unmatched: 11. Germline CDR1 and CDR2: LGHNT and FRNRAP. This CDR3 is 18 amino acids long.